The 13 T cell receptor beta chains listed next were all sequenced from one sample in a study of blood T cell repertoires in COVID-19. The repertoire was sequenced with immunoSEQ multiplex PCR; TCRdb's copy has only in-frame clones and lacks some. The sample yields about 150,000 clones, 65% to 80% seen once. Material for sequencing was peripheral blood. These receptors originate from a man in his 60s with acute or convalescent COVID-19.

The chain couples TRBV4-1 to TRBJ2-7; D unresolved. The CDR3 contains 13 residues. CDR1 and CDR2 from the germline V gene are MGHRA and YSYEKL. Trimming cost V 1 base and J 4 bases, with 8 bases left between them. CDR3 amino acids: CASSQAEAYEQYF. CDR3 sequence (DNA): TGCGCCAGCAGCCAAGCCGAGGCGTACGAGCAGTACTTC.

V gene TRBV2 combines with J gene TRBJ2-3, with 13 bases that match TRBD2. J was trimmed by 2 bases and V by 4 bases; bases with no gene match: 15. CDR1 SNHLY and CDR2 FYNNEI come from the germline V gene. The CDR3 totals 20 residues. The chain's CDR3 is CASSGRPWVLAGGNTDTQYF. DNA of the CDR3: TGTGCCAGCAGTGGAAGACCCTGGGTACTAGCGGGAGGGAACACAGATACGCAGTATTTT.

This clone is a singleton in its sample. The chain joins TRBV10-1 to TRBJ2-1, with 7 bases matching TRBD2. With V trimmed by 0 bases and J by 7 bases, 9 bases remained unmatched. Germline CDR1 reads WNHNN; CDR2 reads SYGVQD (reference sequence). This CDR3 spans 16 amino acids. CDR3 sequence reads: CASSESKSLALNEQFF. In nucleotides, the CDR3 is TGCGCCAGCAGTGAGTCGAAATCACTAGCGCTAAATGAGCAGTTCTTC.

This chain uses TRBV28 with TRBJ2-6; TRBD1 agrees at 9 bases. The CDR3 covers 19 residues. The V and J ends lost 2 bases and 1 base, in that order; junction bases with no gene match: 9. Germline V lookup: CDR1 MDHEN, CDR2 SYDVKM. CDR3: CASSLSFYGTGSGANVLTF. The CDR3 DNA follows: TGTGCCAGCAGTTTAAGCTTCTACGGGACAGGGTCTGGGGCCAACGTCCTGACTTTC.

The genes are TRBV4-1 and TRBJ2-1; 9 nucleotides line up with TRBD1. Germline V gives CDR1 MGHRA, CDR2 YSYEKL. CDR3 size: 13 residues. The V and J ends lost 8 bases and 7 bases, in that order; junction bases with no gene match: 6. CDR3 sequence reads: CASSGQGYNEQFF. CDR3 nucleotide sequence: TGCGCCAGCTCGGGACAGGGTTATAATGAGCAGTTCTTC.

This clone was observed a single time. The CDR3 is CASSVTRLYNEQFF. The DNA for the CDR3 is TGTGCCAGCAGCGTAACCAGGTTATACAATGAGCAGTTCTTC. J is TRBJ2-1 and V is TRBV2; D gene ambiguous. The CDR3 spans 14 residues. CDR1 is SNHLY, CDR2 FYNNEI, per germline. Trimming took off 6 bases at V and 4 bases at J, with 13 bases between the two ends.

This clone has a handful of counts. The chain has TRBV5-1 and TRBJ2-2; 15 nucleotides agree with TRBD2. The CDR3 sequence is 16 residues long. CDR1 SGHRS and CDR2 YFSETQ come from the germline V gene. The junction had 3 bases not matched to a gene; V was cut back by 4 bases and J by 5 bases. CDR3 region: CASSKGLAGGTGELFF. The CDR3 nucleotides read TGCGCCAGCAGCAAGGGACTAGCGGGAGGAACCGGGGAGCTGTTTTTT.

This clone showed up just a few times. The gene calls are TRBV4-2 and TRBJ1-5; D gene uncertain. Germline values: CDR1 LGHNA, CDR2 YNFKEQ. CDR3 length equals 16 residues. The V and J ends lost 0 bases and 4 bases respectively, with 13 bases between them. For the CDR3, the DNA is TGTGCCAGCAGCCAAGATGAGGGAAGGAGGAATCAGCCCCAGCATTTT. Translation: CASSQDEGRRNQPQHF.

This clone was seen only a few times. The chain employs TRBV5-1 and TRBJ2-7, with unresolved D. Per the germline V gene, CDR1 is SGHRS and CDR2 is YFSETQ. This CDR3 region has 15 residues. The V end lost 0 bases, the J end lost 2 bases, and 12 bases lay between the germline ends. Here the CDR3 reads CASSLESRNPYEQYF. Written as DNA, the CDR3 is TGCGCCAGCAGCTTGGAGTCCAGGAATCCCTACGAGCAGTACTTC.

This clone was picked up a small number of times. This sequence joins TRBV11-2 and TRBJ1-1, with a tentative D call TRBD1 (5 bases). The ends were cut back, 3 bases at V and 1 base at J, with 6 bases in the middle. This CDR3 has 13 residues. Germline CDR1 SGHAT, CDR2 FQNNGV. CDR3 sequence reads: CASSFQGNTEAFF. The CDR3 nucleotides are TGTGCCAGCAGCTTCCAGGGGAACACTGAAGCTTTCTTT.

A few counts support this clone. This chain connects TRBV11-2 to TRBJ1-4; a weak D match, TRBD1 (6 bases). CDR1 and CDR2 from the germline V gene are SGHAT and FQNNGV. The CDR3 loop spans 14 amino acids. Trimming took 5 bases from V and 4 from J, leaving 11 bases between them. CDR3 DNA sequence: TGTGCCAGCAGCACCCGACAGGATAATGAAAAACTGTTTTTT. It encodes CASSTRQDNEKLFF.

This chain uses TRBV27 with TRBJ1-5; 7 bases align to TRBD1. This CDR3 has 16 residues. V dropped 2 bases and J dropped 0; count of bases not matched to a gene: 4. CDR1 and CDR2 (germline): MNHEY, SMNVEV (reference sequence). The CDR3 DNA is TGTGCCAGCAGTTTACAGGGGGGTTATAGCAATCAGCCCCAGCATTTT. It translates to CASSLQGGYSNQPQHF.

The rearrangement joins TRBV27 to TRBJ2-1, with D possibly matching TRBD2 (5 bases). The CDR3 has 16 amino acids. Germline-derived CDR1 and CDR2 are MNHEY and SMNVEV (reference sequence). V was cut by 4 bases and J by 0 bases, with 13 bases left in between. The CDR3 DNA is TGTGCCAGCAGTTCCCCGGACTGGAGCTCCTACAATGAGCAGTTCTTC. The encoded protein is CASSSPDWSSYNEQFF.